This T cell receptor (beta chain) was sequenced during a study of T cell repertoires and HLA-DP antigens. The CDR3 is 15 residues long. Trimming stripped 0 bases from V and 3 bases from J, with 9 bases between. CDR1 and CDR2 (germline): SGDLS, YYNGEE. Comments on this clone: As yet, its antigen is unknown.

Libraries were prepared by immunoSEQ multiplex PCR; TCRdb keeps only in-frame clonotypes and omits some of them. The sample lists fewer than 75,000 clones, about four fifths occurring once. The sequenced sample was CD4+ T cells from PBMCs. This clonotype was sampled from a man in his 60s in good health and CMV-seronegative. The V call is TRBV9, the J call TRBJ1-4; D might be TRBD1 (5 bases). The CDR3 spells CASSVGGGSNEKLFF. CDR3 bases: TGTGCCAGCAGCGTAGGTGGGGGGTCTAATGAAAAACTGTTTTTT.